These 15 T cell receptor beta chains originate from one sample sequenced in a study of cytomegalovirus exposure and HLA in healthy donors. PCR primers comprised 60 Vbeta and 13 Jbeta primers. TCRdb's copy holds only in-frame clones and misses some; the assay was immunoSEQ multiplex PCR. The sample includes about 130,000 clones, around 75% of them seen just once. Specimen: PBMCs. All receptors derive from a man aged 25 to 45 in good health and CMV-seronegative.

The chain uses TRBV7-8 and TRBJ2-1; D is unresolved. The CDR3 consists of 13 residues. V gave up 2 bases and J gave up 7 bases, with 9 bases separating them. Germline CDR1 and CDR2: SGHVS and FQNEAQ. The CDR3 sequence is CASSLLVTNEQFF. The CDR3, as DNA: TGTGCCAGCAGCTTACTAGTTACAAATGAGCAGTTCTTC.

The chain uses TRBV7-3 and TRBJ2-2, with D possibly being TRBD1 (6 bases). The CDR3 extends over 13 amino acids. The germline V and J ends were trimmed by 4 bases and 6 bases, with 9 bases remaining between them. Germline V gene sequence: CDR1 SGHTA, CDR2 FQGTGA. The CDR3 DNA reads as TGTGCCAGCAGCTATACAGGGCCCGGGGAGCTGTTTTTT. Translation: CASSYTGPGELFF.

Note on this clone: The germline gene is not matched at one end of the junction; a read error may be the cause. The chain employs TRBV11-2 and TRBJ2-7, with 11 bases aligning to TRBD1. This CDR3 has 17 residues. Germline CDR1 is SGHAT and CDR2 is FQNNGV. CDR3 sequence (DNA): TGTGCCAGCAGCATAGAAAGGTGGGACAGGGGGGTGTACGAGCAGTACTTC. This sequence encodes CASSIERWDRGVYEQYF.

The CDR3: CASSFPGYNEQFF. CDR3 nucleotide sequence: TGCGCCAGCAGCTTCCCCGGCTACAATGAGCAGTTCTTC. The gene calls are TRBV5-1 and TRBJ2-1, with D unclear. Trimming cost V 2 bases and J 3 bases, with 6 bases left between them. The V gene's germline CDR1 is SGHRS and CDR2 YFSETQ. The length of the CDR3 is 13 residues.

The genes are TRBV27 and TRBJ2-6; no definite D call. The CDR3 length is 14 residues. V lost 4 bases and J lost 0, with 4 bases in between. Germline-derived CDR1 and CDR2 are MNHEY and SMNVEV (reference sequence). The CDR3 DNA sequence: TGTGCCAGCAGTTCGGGCTCTGGGGCCAACGTCCTGACTTTC. As protein: CASSSGSGANVLTF.

This clone was seen only a few times. The chain couples TRBV2 to TRBJ2-3; TRBD1 might be the D (5 bases). CDR1 SNHLY and CDR2 FYNNEI come from the germline V gene. This CDR3 contains 15 residues. The V gene lost 7 bases and the J gene lost 1 base, with 15 bases spanning the gap. Here the CDR3 reads CASTEGAARTDTQYF. Here the CDR3 DNA reads TGTGCCAGCACCGAAGGGGCAGCTCGCACAGATACGCAGTATTTT.

The chain is built from TRBV19 and TRBJ1-1, with D possibly TRBD1 on 5 matching bases. Germline values: CDR1 LNHDA, CDR2 SQIVND (reference sequence). The V end was cut by 8 bases, the J end by 5 bases, with 15 bases between. The CDR3 covers 13 residues. The CDR3 is CASRAREVTEAFF. DNA for the CDR3: TGTGCCAGTCGGGCCAGGGAGGTAACTGAAGCTTTCTTT.

The genes are TRBV6-5 and TRBJ2-7; D may be TRBD2 (5 bases). The CDR3 is 16 amino acids. Germline CDR1 and CDR2: MNHEY and SVGAGI. V lost 0 bases, J lost 2 bases, and 14 bases lay in between. The CDR3 reads CASSYSASGLTYEQYF. The CDR3 DNA reads TGTGCCAGCAGTTACTCGGCCAGCGGCCTCACCTACGAGCAGTACTTC.

The chain links TRBV9 to TRBJ1-3; D not certain. CDR1 and CDR2 (germline): SGDLS, YYNGEE. This CDR3 is 15 amino acids long. V gave up 2 bases and J gave up 0 bases, with 9 bases separating them. DNA of the CDR3: TGTGCCAGCAGCGTTTTCTCCAGCTCTGGAAACACCATATATTTT. Amino acids: CASSVFSSSGNTIYF.

This sequence joins TRBV7-4 and TRBJ1-5; 7 bases are shared with TRBD1. CDR3 size: 14 residues. With V trimmed by 7 bases and J by 4 bases, 7 bases remained unmatched. The germline CDR1 and CDR2 sequences are SGHVT and SQSDAQ. CDR3 in DNA: TGTGCCAGCAACGAATCACAGGGGAATCAGCCCCAGCATTTT. It codes for CASNESQGNQPQHF.

The V and J genes are TRBV4-2 and TRBJ2-7, with 7 bases fitting TRBD1. Germline trimming cut 1 base from V and 3 bases from J; bases unmatched to any gene: 3. The germline CDR1 and CDR2 sequences are LGHNA and YNFKEQ. The CDR3 is made up of 14 amino acids. The DNA of the CDR3 is TGTGCCAGCAGCCAAGTCACAGGGGACTACGAGCAGTACTTC. Amino acids: CASSQVTGDYEQYF.

The J gene is TRBJ1-1, the V gene TRBV7-9; D uncertain. CDR1 and CDR2 (germline): SEHNR, FQNEAQ (reference sequence). Trimming shortened V by 3 bases and J by 2 bases, and 10 bases separated the two germline ends. The CDR3 loop spans 14 amino acids. CDR3: CASSFGVANTEAFF. The DNA for the CDR3 is TGTGCCAGCAGCTTCGGGGTAGCAAACACTGAAGCTTTCTTT.

This chain connects TRBV5-6 to TRBJ1-1, with TRBD1 matching 7 bases. CDR1 and CDR2 from the germline V gene are SGHDT and YYEEEE. This CDR3 region has 13 residues. V trimming: 2 bases; J trimming: 4 bases; junction bases outside the gene matches: 2. The DNA of the CDR3 is TGTGCCAGCAGCTTAGGGGGCAGCACTGAAGCTTTCTTT. This encodes CASSLGGSTEAFF.

This chain connects TRBV6-1 to TRBJ2-5; TRBD2 aligns across 9 bases. J gave up 14 bases and V 3 bases, and 13 bases lay outside the gene matches. CDR3 size: 14 residues. CDR1 is MNHNS, CDR2 SASEGT, per germline. The CDR3 spells CASSETSGPERNYF. CDR3 in DNA: TGTGCCAGCAGTGAGACTAGCGGTCCGGAACGTAATTACTTC.

V usage is TRBV2 and J usage is TRBJ2-4, with a tentative D call TRBD1 (5 bases). Trimming shortened V by 4 bases and J by 0 bases, and 13 bases separated the two germline ends. The CDR3 totals 16 residues. Germline V gives CDR1 SNHLY, CDR2 FYNNEI. The CDR3 DNA sequence: TGTGCCAGCAGTGTTAGGACAAATGTAGCCAAAAACATTCAGTACTTC. This encodes CASSVRTNVAKNIQYF.